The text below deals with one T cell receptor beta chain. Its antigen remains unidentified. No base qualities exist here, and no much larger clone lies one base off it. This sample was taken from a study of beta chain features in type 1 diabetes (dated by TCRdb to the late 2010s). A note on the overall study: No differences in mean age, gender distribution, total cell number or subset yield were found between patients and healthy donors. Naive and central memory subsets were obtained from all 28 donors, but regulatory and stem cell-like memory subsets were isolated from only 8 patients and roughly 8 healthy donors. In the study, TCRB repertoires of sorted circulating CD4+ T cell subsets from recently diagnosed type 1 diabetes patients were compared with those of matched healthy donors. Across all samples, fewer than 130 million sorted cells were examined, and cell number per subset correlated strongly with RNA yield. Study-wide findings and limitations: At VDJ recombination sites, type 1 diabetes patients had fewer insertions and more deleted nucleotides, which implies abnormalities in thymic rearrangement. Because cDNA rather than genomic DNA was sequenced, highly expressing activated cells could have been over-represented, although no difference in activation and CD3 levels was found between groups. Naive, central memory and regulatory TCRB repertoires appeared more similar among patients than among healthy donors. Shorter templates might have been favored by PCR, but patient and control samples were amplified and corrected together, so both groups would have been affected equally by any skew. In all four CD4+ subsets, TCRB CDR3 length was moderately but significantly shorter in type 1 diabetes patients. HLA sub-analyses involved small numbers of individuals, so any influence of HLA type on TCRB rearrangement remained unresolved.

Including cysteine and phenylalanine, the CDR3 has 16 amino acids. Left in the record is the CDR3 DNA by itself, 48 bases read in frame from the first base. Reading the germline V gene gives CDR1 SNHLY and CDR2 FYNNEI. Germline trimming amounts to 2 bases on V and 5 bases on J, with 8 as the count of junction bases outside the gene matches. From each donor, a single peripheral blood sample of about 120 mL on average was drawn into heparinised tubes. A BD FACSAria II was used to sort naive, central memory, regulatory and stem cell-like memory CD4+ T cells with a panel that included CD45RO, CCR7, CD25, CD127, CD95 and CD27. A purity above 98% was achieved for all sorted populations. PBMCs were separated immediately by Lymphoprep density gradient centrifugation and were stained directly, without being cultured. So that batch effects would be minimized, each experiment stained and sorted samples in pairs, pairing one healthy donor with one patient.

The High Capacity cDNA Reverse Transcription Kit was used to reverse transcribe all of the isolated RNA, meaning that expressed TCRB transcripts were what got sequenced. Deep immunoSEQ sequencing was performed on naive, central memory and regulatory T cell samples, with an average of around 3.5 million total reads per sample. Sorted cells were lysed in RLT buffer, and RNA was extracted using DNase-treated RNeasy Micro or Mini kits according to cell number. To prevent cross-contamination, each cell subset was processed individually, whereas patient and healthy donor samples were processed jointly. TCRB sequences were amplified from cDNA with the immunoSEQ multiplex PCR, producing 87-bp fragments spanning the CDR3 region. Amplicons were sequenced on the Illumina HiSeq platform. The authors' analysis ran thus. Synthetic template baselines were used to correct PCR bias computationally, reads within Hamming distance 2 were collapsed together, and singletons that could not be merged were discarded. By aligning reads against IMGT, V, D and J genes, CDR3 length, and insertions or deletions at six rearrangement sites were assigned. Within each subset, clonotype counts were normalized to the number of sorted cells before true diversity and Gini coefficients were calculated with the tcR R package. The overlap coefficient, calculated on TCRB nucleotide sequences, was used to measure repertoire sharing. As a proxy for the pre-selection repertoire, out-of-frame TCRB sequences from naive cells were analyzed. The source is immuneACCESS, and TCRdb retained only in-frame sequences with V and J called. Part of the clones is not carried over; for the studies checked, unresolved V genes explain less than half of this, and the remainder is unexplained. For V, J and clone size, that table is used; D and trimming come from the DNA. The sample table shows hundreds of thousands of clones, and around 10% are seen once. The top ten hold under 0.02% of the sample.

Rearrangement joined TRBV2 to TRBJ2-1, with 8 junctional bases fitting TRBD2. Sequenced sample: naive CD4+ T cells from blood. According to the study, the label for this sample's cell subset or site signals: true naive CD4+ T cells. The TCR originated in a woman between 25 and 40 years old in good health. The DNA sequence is TGTGCCAGCAGTGAATGGGGACTAGGGTCCCACAATGAGCAGTTCTTC. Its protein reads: CASSEWGLGSHNEQFF.